This T cell receptor beta chain was captured in a study of T cell changes during pregnancy in multiple sclerosis. Sequencing used immunoSEQ multiplex PCR; TCRdb keeps in-frame clones, though not all of them. The sample contains around 60,000 clones, roughly 95% of which appear only once. V lost 4 bases to trimming and J lost 13 bases; unmatched junction nucleotides: 11. Looked up from germline, CDR1 is MRHNA and CDR2 is SNTAGT. The CDR3 spans 14 residues. The chain carries TRBV6-4 and TRBJ1-5; 9 bases match TRBD1. The clonotype was recovered from a female donor with multiple sclerosis, enrolled in a pregnancy study. The starting material was CD4+ T cells from peripheral blood mononuclear cells, obtained before pregnancy. The CDR3 loop is CASSAGQGKKGQHF. The CDR3 DNA is TGTGCCAGCAGTGCCGGACAGGGGAAGAAGGGACAGCATTTT.